This T cell receptor (beta chain) was profiled in a study of neurological immune-mediated disorders. The study, taken as a whole, reports: Across subjects, no CDR3 amino acid sequence appeared in expanded clones of more than one subject, a finding that suggested private repertoires in all groups.

This clonotype was seen only once. Antigen specificity is unknown. Germline is not matched at one junction end, which may reflect a read error. Germline V gene sequence: CDR1 LGHDT, CDR2 YNNKEL (reference sequence). The CDR3 contains 14 residues. TCRdb redid the calling of the 5' RACE reads with MiXCR, one entry per CDR3 protein. The sample comprises tens of thousands of distinct CDR3 sequences, around 4% of which are singletons, and around 6% rests with the top ten. The gene calls are TRBV3-1 and TRBJ1-1, with D perhaps matching TRBD1 (5 bases). The sample comprised PBMCs. This TCR derives from an older woman with multiple sclerosis. CDR3 loop: CASSQLSEDTVAFF. The CDR3 region has the DNA TGTGCCAGCAGCCAACTTAGCGAGGACACTGTAGCTTTCTTT.